In this sample, the clone carrying this T cell receptor (beta chain) turned up a few times. The use of genomic DNA as template underpinned the TCR beta VDJ and CDR3 profiling. TCRdb fed the reads into MiXCR, producing one record per CDR3 protein. The sample records around 430,000 distinct CDR3 sequences, around 30% being singletons. This specimen comes from a study of CD8+CD57+ T cells in acquired aplastic anemia. In the study overall: Sorted CD4+ plus CD8+ cells gave DNA averaging about 3 ug.

Selection for sequencing was limited to patients who had shown CD8+CD57+ cell expansion by flow cytometry. Germline CDR1 and CDR2: LGHNA and YSLEER. V lost 1 base to trimming and J lost 1 base, with 8 bases between them. This CDR3 contains 15 residues. The chain couples TRBV4-3 to TRBJ1-3; a weak D match, TRBD1 (5 bases). The clonotype comes from a human donor with aplastic anemia. The source material was sorted CD4+, CD8+, or CD8+CD57+ T cells (not recorded which) from PBMCs. The CDR3 DNA reads TGCGCCAGCAGCCAAGGGGGCGAATCTGGAAACACCATATATTTT. The encoded protein is CASSQGGESGNTIYF.